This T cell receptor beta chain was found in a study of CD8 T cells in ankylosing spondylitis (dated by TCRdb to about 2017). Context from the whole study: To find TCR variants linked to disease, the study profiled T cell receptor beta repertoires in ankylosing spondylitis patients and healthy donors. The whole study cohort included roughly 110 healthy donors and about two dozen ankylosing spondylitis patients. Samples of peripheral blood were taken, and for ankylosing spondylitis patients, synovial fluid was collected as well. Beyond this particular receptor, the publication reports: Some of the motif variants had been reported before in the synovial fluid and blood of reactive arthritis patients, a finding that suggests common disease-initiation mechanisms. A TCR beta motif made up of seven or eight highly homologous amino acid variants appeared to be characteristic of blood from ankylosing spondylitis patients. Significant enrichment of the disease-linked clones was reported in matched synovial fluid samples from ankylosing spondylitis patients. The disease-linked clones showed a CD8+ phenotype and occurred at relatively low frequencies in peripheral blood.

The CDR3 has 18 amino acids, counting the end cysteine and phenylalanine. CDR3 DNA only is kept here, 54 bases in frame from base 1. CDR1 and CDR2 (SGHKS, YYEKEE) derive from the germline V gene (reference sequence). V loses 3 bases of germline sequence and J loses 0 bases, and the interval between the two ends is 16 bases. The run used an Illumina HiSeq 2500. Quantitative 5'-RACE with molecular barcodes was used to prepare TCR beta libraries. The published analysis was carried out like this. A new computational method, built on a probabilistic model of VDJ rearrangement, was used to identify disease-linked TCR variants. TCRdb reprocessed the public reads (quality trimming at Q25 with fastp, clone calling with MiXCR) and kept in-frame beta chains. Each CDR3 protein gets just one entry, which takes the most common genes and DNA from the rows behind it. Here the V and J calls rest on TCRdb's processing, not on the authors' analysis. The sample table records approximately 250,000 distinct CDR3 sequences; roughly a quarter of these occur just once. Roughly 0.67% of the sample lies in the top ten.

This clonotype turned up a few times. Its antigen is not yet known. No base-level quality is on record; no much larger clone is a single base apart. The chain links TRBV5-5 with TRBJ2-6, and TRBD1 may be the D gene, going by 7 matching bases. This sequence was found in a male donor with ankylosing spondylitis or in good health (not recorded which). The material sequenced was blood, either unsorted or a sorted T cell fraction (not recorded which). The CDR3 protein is CASSSGGLTFSGANVLTF. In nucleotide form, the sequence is TGTGCCAGCAGCTCAGGGGGACTGACCTTCTCTGGGGCCAACGTCCTGACTTTC.